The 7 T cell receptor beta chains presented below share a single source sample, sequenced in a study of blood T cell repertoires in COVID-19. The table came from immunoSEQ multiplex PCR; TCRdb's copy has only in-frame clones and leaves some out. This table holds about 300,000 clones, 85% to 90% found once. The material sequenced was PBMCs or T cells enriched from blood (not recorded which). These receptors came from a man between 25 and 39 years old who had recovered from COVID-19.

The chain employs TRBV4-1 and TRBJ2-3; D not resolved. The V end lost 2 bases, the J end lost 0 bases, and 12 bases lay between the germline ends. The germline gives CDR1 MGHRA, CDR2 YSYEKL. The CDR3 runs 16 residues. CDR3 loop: CASSQLSQTSTDTQYF. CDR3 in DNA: TGCGCCAGCAGCCAATTGTCCCAAACTAGCACAGATACGCAGTATTTT.

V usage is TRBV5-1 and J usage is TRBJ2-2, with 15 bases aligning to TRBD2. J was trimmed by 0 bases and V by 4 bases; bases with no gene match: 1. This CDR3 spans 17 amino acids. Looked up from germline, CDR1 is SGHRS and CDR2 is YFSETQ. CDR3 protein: CASSRTSGGANTGELFF. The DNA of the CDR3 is TGCGCCAGCAGCCGGACTAGCGGGGGGGCGAACACCGGGGAGCTGTTTTTT.

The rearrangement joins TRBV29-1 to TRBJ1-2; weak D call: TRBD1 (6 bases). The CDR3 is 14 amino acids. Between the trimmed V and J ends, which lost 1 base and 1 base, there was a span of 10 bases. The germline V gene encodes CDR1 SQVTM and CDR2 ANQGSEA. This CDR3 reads CSVEGTAYNYGYTF. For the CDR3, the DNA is TGCAGCGTTGAAGGGACAGCTTATAACTATGGCTACACCTTC. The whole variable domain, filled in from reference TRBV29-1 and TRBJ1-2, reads SAVISQKPSRDICQRGTSLTIQCQVDSQVTMMFWYRQQPGQSLTLIATANQGSEATYESGFVIDKFPISRPNLTFSTLTVSNMSPEDSSIYLCSVEGTAYNYGYTFGSGTRLTVV.

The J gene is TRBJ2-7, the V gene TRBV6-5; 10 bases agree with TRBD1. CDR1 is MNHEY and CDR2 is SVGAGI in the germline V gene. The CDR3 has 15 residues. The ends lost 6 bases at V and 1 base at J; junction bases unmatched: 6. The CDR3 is CASRLRDRGSYEQYF. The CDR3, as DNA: TGTGCCAGCAGACTCCGGGACAGGGGTTCCTACGAGCAGTACTTC.

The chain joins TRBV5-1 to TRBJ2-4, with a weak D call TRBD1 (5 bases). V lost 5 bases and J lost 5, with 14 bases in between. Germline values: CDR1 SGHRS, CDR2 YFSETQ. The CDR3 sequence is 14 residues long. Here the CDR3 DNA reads TGCGCCAGCAGTGGTGGTATGGGGCAAAACATTCAGTACTTC. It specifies CASSGGMGQNIQYF.

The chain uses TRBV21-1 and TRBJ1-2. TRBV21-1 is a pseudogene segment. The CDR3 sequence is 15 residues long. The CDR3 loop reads CASSLQSGRHYGYTF. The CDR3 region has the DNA TGTGCCAGCAGCTTACAGTCGGGAAGGCACTATGGCTACACCTTC.

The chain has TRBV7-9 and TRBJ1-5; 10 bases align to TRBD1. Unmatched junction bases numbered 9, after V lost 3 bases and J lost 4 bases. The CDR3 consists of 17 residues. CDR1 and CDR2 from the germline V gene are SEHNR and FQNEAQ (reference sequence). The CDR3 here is CASSFASGTGANQPQHF. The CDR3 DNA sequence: TGTGCCAGCAGCTTCGCGAGCGGGACAGGGGCAAATCAGCCCCAGCATTTT.